This TCR beta chain was captured in a study of CD8 T cells in Susac syndrome. A quantity of about 0.45 to 1 ug RNA underwent reverse transcription using random hexamers. The TCR beta CDR3 was amplified by immunoSEQ multiplex PCR across 54 Vbeta, 13 Jbeta. TCRdb re-called the immunoSEQ multiplex PCR reads through MiXCR, storing one row per CDR3 protein. The sample contains about 170,000 distinct CDR3 sequences, 93% of which appear only once. TCR beta sequences were obtained from blood CD8+ and CD4+ T cells. Multiple sclerosis controls were treatment-naive patients with stable or active relapsing-remitting disease. Through negative isolation, CD4+ and CD8+ T cells were obtained, while TEMRA cells were enriched using FACS. Specimen: CD4+ T cells from PBMCs. This clonotype was obtained from a human donor with multiple sclerosis.

CDR3 bases: TGTGCCAGCAGACTAAATTTAGGGCCCCAGCATTTT. Encoded protein: CASRLNLGPQHF. This chain joins TRBV28 and TRBJ1-5, with D hard to call. The CDR3 consists of 12 residues. Germline V gene sequence: CDR1 MDHEN, CDR2 SYDVKM. V shed 6 bases and J shed 9 bases, with 12 bases lying between them.